These 8 T cell receptor beta chains share one sample of origin, sequenced in a study of cytomegalovirus exposure and HLA in healthy donors. PCR primers comprised 60 Vbeta and 13 Jbeta primers. Some clones are missing from TCRdb's copy, which holds only in-frame ones; the method was immunoSEQ multiplex PCR. The sample lists roughly 180,000 clones, about four fifths seen once, with about 2.4% in the top ten. Sequencing used PBMCs. The receptors stem from a male donor in good health and CMV-seronegative.

This chain links TRBV11-2 with TRBJ2-7; TRBD2 matches 7 bases. V gave up 0 bases and J gave up 6 bases; unmatched junction bases: 2. Germline CDR1 SGHAT, CDR2 FQNNGV. This CDR3 has 13 residues. The chain's CDR3 is CASSLELAGEQYF. The CDR3 DNA is TGTGCCAGCAGCTTAGAATTAGCGGGCGAGCAGTACTTC.

The V and J genes are TRBV19 and TRBJ1-4; tentatively, D is TRBD1 (5 bases). The CDR3 is 14 residues long. CDR1 LNHDA and CDR2 SQIVND come from the germline V gene (reference sequence). V dropped 3 bases and J dropped 4 bases, with 9 bases sitting between them. CDR3 sequence: CASSIRGFNEKLFF. The CDR3, as DNA: TGTGCCAGTAGTATCCGGGGGTTTAATGAAAAACTGTTTTTT.

This clone was counted between two and nine times. The chain combines TRBV5-1 with TRBJ2-3, with D possibly being TRBD1 (6 bases). Germline CDR1 SGHRS, CDR2 YFSETQ. Trimming shortened V by 4 bases and J by 7 bases, and 10 bases separated the two germline ends. The CDR3 runs 12 residues. The CDR3 region is CASSSGQNTQYF. CDR3 nucleotide sequence: TGCGCCAGCAGCAGCGGACAGAATACGCAGTATTTT.

V gene TRBV9 combines with J gene TRBJ2-5, with 10 bases identical to TRBD2. V shed 0 bases, J shed 4 bases, and the junction held 0 bases outside the gene matches. The length of the CDR3 is 14 residues. Germline CDR1 and CDR2: SGDLS and YYNGEE. This CDR3 reads CASSVASGRETQYF. CDR3 DNA: TGTGCCAGCAGCGTAGCTAGCGGGAGAGAGACCCAGTACTTC.

This chain uses TRBV2 with TRBJ1-6; a possible D gene is TRBD1 (6 bases). Germline V gene sequence: CDR1 SNHLY, CDR2 FYNNEI. V was cut by 4 bases and J by 6 bases, with 13 bases left in between. CDR3 length: 15 amino acids. As DNA, the CDR3 is TGTGCCAGCAGTGTTGAACAGGGCCTTAATTCACCCCTCCACTTT. This gives the protein CASSVEQGLNSPLHF.

The rearrangement joins TRBV15 to TRBJ2-1; 8 bases agree with TRBD1. The germline CDR1 and CDR2 sequences are LNHNV and YYDKDF (reference sequence). The V and J ends lost 4 bases and 3 bases, in that order; junction bases with no gene match: 5. This CDR3 has 15 residues. CDR3 DNA: TGTGCCACCAGCAAGGGACAGGTGGGCTACAATGAGCAGTTCTTC. It yields the protein CATSKGQVGYNEQFF.

V is TRBV5-5 and J is TRBJ2-7, with 9 bases fitting TRBD1. CDR1 is SGHKS, CDR2 YYEKEE, per germline (reference sequence). The CDR3 covers 14 residues. V was clipped by 4 bases and J by 4 bases; unmatched bases: 6. The CDR3 sequence is CASSKDRGGYEQYF. For the CDR3, the DNA is TGTGCCAGCAGCAAAGACAGGGGGGGGTACGAGCAGTACTTC. Variable domain in full (rest from reference TRBV5-5 and TRBJ2-7): DAGVTQSPTHLIKTRGQQVTLRCSPISGHKSVSWYQQVLGQGPQFIFQYYEKEERGRGNFPDRFSARQFPNYSSELNVNALLLGDSALYLCASSKDRGGYEQYFGPGTRLTVT.

The chain uses TRBV7-8 and TRBJ1-5; TRBD1 matches 7 bases. Germline CDR1 and CDR2: SGHVS and FQNEAQ. The CDR3 length is 15 residues. The trim removed 5 bases at V and 9 bases at J, leaving 13 bases unmatched. In nucleotides, the CDR3 is TGTGCCAGCAGCCCTAACCCCATAACAGGGGCGCCCCAGCATTTT. It yields the protein CASSPNPITGAPQHF.